This TCR beta chain appears in the sequencing data of a study of beta chain features in type 1 diabetes. For the study at large: There were some 98 million sorted cells examined across all samples.

The CDR3 loop spans 15 amino acids. Trimming cost V 4 bases and J 0 bases, with 10 bases left between them. Germline-derived CDR1 and CDR2 are MNHNY and SVGAGI (reference sequence). In this sample, this clone turned up a few times. Its antigen remains unknown. Sequencing targeted expressed TCRB transcripts, as all isolated RNA had been reverse transcribed. TCRdb keeps only in-frame clones here, not all; method: immunoSEQ multiplex PCR. This sample has under 250,000 clones, with roughly 14% found just once. Study outcomes and limitations: PCR might pick shorter templates more often, in the same way for patients and controls. Highly expressing activated T cells could be over-counted with a cDNA template. In every one of the four CD4+ subsets, TCRB CDR3s were moderately but significantly shorter in Type 1 diabetes patients.

The authors sorted CD4+ naive, central memory, regulatory and stem cell-like memory cells via CD45RO/CCR7/CD25/CD127/CD95/CD27. This clonotype originated in a man aged 25 to 40 with type 1 diabetes. The sequencing sample was made of naive CD4+ T cells from blood. J is TRBJ1-3 and V is TRBV6-6, with D possibly matching TRBD1 (5 bases). Here the CDR3 reads CASSSGDSSGNTIYF. The CDR3 DNA follows: TGTGCCAGCAGTTCGGGAGACAGCTCTGGAAACACCATATATTTT.